Shown below are 22 T cell receptor beta chains from a single sample sequenced in a study of cytomegalovirus exposure and HLA in healthy donors. Vbeta (60) and Jbeta (13) primers were used in the PCR. Profiled with immunoSEQ multiplex PCR; TCRdb holds only in-frame clones, not every one. The sample includes around 90,000 clones, approximately 81% seen only once; the top ten take roughly 3.5%. Material for sequencing was PBMCs. These receptors were collected from a male donor in good health and CMV-seropositive.

The chain couples TRBV30 to TRBJ1-2; the D is unclear. Trimming stripped 0 bases from V and 4 bases from J, with 9 bases between. Germline V lookup: CDR1 GTSNPN, CDR2 SVGIG (reference sequence). The CDR3 sequence is 13 residues long. The CDR3 coding sequence is TGTGCCTGGAGTGTACTCCAACTCTATGGCTACACCTTC. Its protein is CAWSVLQLYGYTF.

In nucleotides, the CDR3 is TGTGCCAGCAGCTTAGTGACAGGCAGGGACTCCTACGAGCAGTACTTC. Translation gives CASSLVTGRDSYEQYF. The chain joins TRBV11-2 to TRBJ2-7; the D gene is possibly TRBD1 (6 bases). The V gene's germline CDR1 is SGHAT and CDR2 FQNNGV. V lost 1 base, J lost 0 bases, and 13 bases lay in between. CDR3 length: 16 amino acids.

J is TRBJ1-2 and V is TRBV9; maybe TRBD1 (6 bases). Germline V lookup: CDR1 SGDLS, CDR2 YYNGEE. Trimming shortened V by 4 bases and J by 4 bases, and 14 bases separated the two germline ends. The CDR3 loop spans 14 amino acids. CDR3 amino acids: CASSSGQTIYGYTF. CDR3 nucleotide sequence: TGTGCCAGCAGCTCCGGACAGACGATCTATGGCTACACCTTC.

V usage is TRBV7-2 and J usage is TRBJ2-7; 11 nucleotides align to TRBD1. Trimming cost V 0 bases and J 2 bases; bases outside gene matches: 3. Looked up from germline, CDR1 is SGHTA and CDR2 is FQGNSA. The length of the CDR3 is 16 residues. The CDR3: CASSLAGGQGAYEQYF. DNA for the CDR3: TGTGCCAGCAGCTTAGCGGGGGGACAGGGGGCCTACGAGCAGTACTTC. Using reference TRBV7-2 and TRBJ2-7 for the parts outside the CDR3, the full variable domain is GAGVSQSPSNKVTEKGKDVELRCDPISGHTALYWYRQSLGQGLEFLIYFQGNSAPDKSGLPSDRFSAERTGGSVSTLTIQRTQQEDSAVYLCASSLAGGQGAYEQYFGPGTRLTVT.

This chain links TRBV5-1 with TRBJ1-1; D remains unclear. Trimming took off 0 bases at V and 6 bases at J, with 12 bases between the two ends. Germline CDR1 SGHRS, CDR2 YFSETQ. The CDR3 has 14 residues. CDR3 DNA sequence: TGCGCCAGCAGCTTGGCAGGTTCCTTCGCTGAAGCTTTCTTT. The encoded protein is CASSLAGSFAEAFF.

The V and J genes are TRBV15 and TRBJ1-6; the D gene is possibly TRBD1 (5 bases). CDR1 is LNHNV and CDR2 is YYDKDF in the germline V gene (reference sequence). This CDR3 contains 16 residues. Between the trimmed V and J ends, which lost 0 bases and 10 bases, there was a span of 16 bases. In nucleotides, the CDR3 is TGTGCCACCAGCAGAGATCACGCAGGGAAGAGCTCACCCCTCCACTTT. Its protein is CATSRDHAGKSSPLHF.

On this clone: At one end, the junction sequence differs from germline, possibly due to a read error. V and J are TRBV7-2 and TRBJ1-6, with TRBD1 matching 11 bases. The CDR3 sequence is 17 residues long. Germline CDR1 reads SGHTA; CDR2 reads FQGNSA. The CDR3, as DNA: TGTGTCAGCAGCGAGGGACAGGGGGGTTCCTATAATTCACCCCTCCACTTT. Encoded protein: CVSSEGQGGSYNSPLHF.

The rearrangement uses TRBV4-1 and TRBJ1-3, with D maybe TRBD1 (6 bases). This CDR3 contains 16 residues. The V end lost 3 bases, the J end lost 4 bases, and 16 bases lay between the germline ends. Per germline, CDR1 MGHRA and CDR2 YSYEKL. This CDR3 is CASSHILQGSGNTIYF. The CDR3, as DNA: TGCGCCAGCAGCCACATCCTACAGGGATCCGGAAACACCATATATTTT.

The chain joins TRBV19 to TRBJ1-3, with 8 bases aligning to TRBD1. The V gene's germline CDR1 is LNHDA and CDR2 SQIVND (reference sequence). V shed 4 bases, J shed 1 base, and the junction held 6 bases outside the gene matches. CDR3 length: 16 residues. CDR3 DNA: TGTGCCAGTAGTACCGACTGGGACAGGTCTGGAAACACCATATATTTT. Its translation is CASSTDWDRSGNTIYF.

The V call is TRBV19, the J call TRBJ1-2, with 7 bases identical to TRBD1. J was trimmed by 4 bases and V by 3 bases; bases with no gene match: 5. The germline V gene encodes CDR1 LNHDA and CDR2 SQIVND (reference sequence). The length of the CDR3 is 14 residues. The CDR3 nucleotides read TGTGCCAGTAGTATTTCCCCAGGGGGCTATGGCTACACCTTC. Its protein is CASSISPGGYGYTF.

V and J are TRBV9 and TRBJ2-3; possible D gene TRBD2, 5 bases. CDR1 is SGDLS and CDR2 is YYNGEE in the germline V gene. Trimming removed 3 bases at V and 2 bases at J, with 13 bases between. CDR3 length: 15 amino acids. The CDR3, as DNA: TGTGCCAGCAGCGGACGGAAGACTATCACAGATACGCAGTATTTT. As protein: CASSGRKTITDTQYF.

The chain joins TRBV5-4 to TRBJ2-3; TRBD1 matches at 10 bases. Germline V lookup: CDR1 SGHNT, CDR2 YYREEE (reference sequence). The V and J ends lost 4 bases and 0 bases, in that order; junction bases with no gene match: 5. This CDR3 region has 16 residues. The CDR3 protein is CASSRPGQGSTDTQYF. The CDR3 DNA sequence: TGTGCCAGCAGCAGGCCGGGACAGGGGAGCACAGATACGCAGTATTTT.

This clone has just a few counts. The gene calls are TRBV7-9 and TRBJ1-4; no clear D gene. The CDR3 consists of 12 residues. CDR1 and CDR2 (germline): SEHNR, FQNEAQ (reference sequence). V was shortened by 4 bases and J by 4 bases, with 4 bases between the two germline ends. The CDR3 spells CASSWHNEKLFF. CDR3 nucleotide sequence: TGTGCCAGCAGCTGGCATAATGAAAAACTGTTTTTT.

This rearrangement joins TRBV21-1 to TRBJ1-5; TRBD1, as called in the table, went unchecked against the DNA. TRBV21-1 is noted as a pseudogene. This CDR3 has 14 residues. In DNA, the CDR3 is TGTGCCAGCAGCACCGGACAGGGGAATCAGCCCCAGCATTTT. Translated, it gives CASSTGQGNQPQHF.

The rearrangement joins TRBV28 to TRBJ1-2; 7 bases align to TRBD1. V was clipped by 6 bases and J by 6 bases; unmatched bases: 7. The CDR3 is 13 residues long. CDR1 is MDHEN, CDR2 SYDVKM, per germline. This CDR3 reads CASRSQGVDGYTF. The CDR3 DNA is TGTGCCAGCAGATCCCAGGGGGTTGATGGCTACACCTTC.

The CDR3 sequence is CASSSPRGKQFF. CDR3 DNA sequence: TGTGCCAGCAGTAGCCCGCGGGGGAAGCAGTTCTTC. This chain joins TRBV25-1 and TRBJ2-1; 7 positions match TRBD2. The V segment lost 5 bases and the J segment 11 bases; nucleotides outside the gene matches: 6. The CDR3 loop spans 12 amino acids. In germline, CDR1 is MGHDK, CDR2 SYGVNS. Using reference TRBV25-1 and TRBJ2-1 for the parts outside the CDR3, the full variable domain is EADIYQTPRYLVIGTGKKITLECSQTMGHDKMYWYQQDPGMELHLIHYSYGVNSTEKGDLSSESTVSRIRTEHFPLTLESARPSHTSQYLCASSSPRGKQFFGPGTRLTVL.

CDR3 DNA sequence: TGTGCCAGCAGTGAATTCTCAGGGGCCAACAATCAGCCCCAGCATTTT. This sequence encodes CASSEFSGANNQPQHF. The rearrangement uses TRBV2 and TRBJ1-5, with a possible D match to TRBD1 (6 bases). Germline CDR1 and CDR2: SNHLY and FYNNEI. This CDR3 contains 16 residues. V lost 2 bases, J lost 3 bases, and 14 bases lay in between.

This chain uses TRBV7-6 with TRBJ1-1; D is perhaps TRBD1 (6 bases). V dropped 2 bases and J dropped 3 bases, with 7 bases sitting between them. CDR3 size: 13 residues. Germline assignment: CDR1 SGHVS and CDR2 FNYEAQ. The CDR3 DNA follows: TGTGCCAGCAGCTTAAACAGGGACACTGAAGCTTTCTTT. Translating it yields CASSLNRDTEAFF.

This chain joins TRBV29-1 and TRBJ2-3; 10 nucleotides line up with TRBD1. J gave up 4 bases and V 6 bases, and 7 bases lay outside the gene matches. The CDR3 contains 14 residues. Germline CDR1 reads SQVTM; CDR2 reads ANQGSEA. DNA for the CDR3: TGCAGCGTGGGGGGACAGGGGCTATCAGATACGCAGTATTTT. Its protein product is CSVGGQGLSDTQYF.

This chain links TRBV2 with TRBJ2-7; TRBD2 might be the D (6 bases). Germline loops: CDR1 SNHLY, CDR2 FYNNEI. CDR3 length: 12 residues. Trimming removed 4 bases from V and 6 bases from J, with 10 bases in between. In nucleotides, the CDR3 is TGTGCCAGCAGTGCTCGGGGAGGCGAGCAGTACTTC. Translated: CASSARGGEQYF. The full variable domain, its missing parts supplied by reference TRBV2 and TRBJ2-7, is EPEVTQTPSHQVTQMGQEVILRCVPISNHLYFYWYRQILGQKVEFLVSFYNNEISEKSEIFDDQFSVERPDGSNFTLKIRSTKLEDSAMYFCASSARGGEQYFGPGTRLTVT.

CDR3 sequence reads: CAWSVRGSTEAFF. The CDR3 nucleotides read TGTGCCTGGAGTGTCCGGGGGAGCACTGAAGCTTTCTTT. The rearrangement links TRBV30 to TRBJ1-1; D possibly corresponds to TRBD1 (5 bases). CDR3 length: 13 residues. CDR1 GTSNPN and CDR2 SVGIG come from the germline V gene (reference sequence). V lost 0 bases, J lost 4 bases, and 9 bases lay in between.

The CDR3 loop reads CASSFARGRADTQYF. CDR3 nucleotide sequence: TGTGCCAGCAGCTTTGCCAGAGGGCGCGCAGATACGCAGTATTTT. V gene TRBV7-2 combines with J gene TRBJ2-3; D is perhaps TRBD2 (5 bases). Germline V gene data show CDR1 as SGHTA and CDR2 as FQGNSA. The CDR3 is made up of 15 amino acids. The ends were cut back, 3 bases at V and 4 bases at J, with 14 bases in the middle.